This TCR beta chain was found in a study of molecular identifiers for immune sequencing clone quantification. Points from the study as a whole: Should identical TCR molecules share a barcode, the sizes of highly expanded clones could be underestimated.

Bulk TCR libraries used previously described methods and listed TCR primers. TCRdb re-called the PCR reads through MiXCR, storing one row per CDR3 protein. The repertoire includes hundreds of thousands of distinct CDR3 sequences, over 20% of them detected once, and 0.81% sits in the top ten. This clonotype was found many times. The antigen is not known. Source material: naive CD8+ T cells from blood, with Jurkat cell RNA spiked in. The sample's subset: FACS-sorted CD8+CD4-CCR7+CD45RA+ naive T cells. The TCR originated in a human donor in good health. Some libraries in this study had Jurkat cell RNA spiked in.

CDR3 residues: CASSLRWDVSSDTQYF. The CDR3 bases are TGTGCCAGCAGTTTAAGGTGGGATGTCAGTTCGGATACGCAGTATTTT. The chain employs TRBV28 and TRBJ2-3, with unresolved D. V was shortened by 2 bases and J by 6 bases, with 18 bases between the two germline ends. Germline-derived CDR1 and CDR2 are MDHEN and SYDVKM. The CDR3 totals 16 residues.